A selection of T cell receptor beta chains follows, all from one sample in a study of cytomegalovirus exposure and HLA in healthy donors. Measured with immunoSEQ multiplex PCR; TCRdb has only the in-frame clones, and not every one. The table lists around 100,000 clones. Material for sequencing was PBMCs. Receptors were obtained from a man between 35 and 55 years old in good health and CMV-seronegative. Both conserved end residues are trimmed from each CDR3.

TRBV11-3	TRBJ1-4	VSSLEGGQLEKLF
TRBV27	TRBJ2-7	ASSLFPSGGASEQY
TRBV15	TRBJ2-1	ATSIGTEYNEQF
TRBV7-9	TRBJ2-7	ASSFPLGQGGHEQY
TRBV5-1	TRBJ2-3	ASSLGGTDTQY
TRBV10-3	TRBJ2-2	AISEFRLAGGKPNTGELF
TRBV5-1	.	ASSQGSGGATGELF
TRBV2	TRBJ1-3	ASRRDRGSGNTIY
TRBV27	TRBJ1-1	ASSWGGGNTEAF
TRBV6-5	TRBJ2-7	ASRRRVAGAEQY
TRBV7-2	TRBJ1-2	ASSSLDGYT
TRBV7-2	TRBJ2-3	ASSLVDRPTDTQY
TRBV7-2	TRBJ1-4	ASSLGSGLNEKLF
TRBV5-1	TRBJ2-1	ASNEGRTGWSEQF
TRBV9	TRBJ2-7	ASSGPDRANEQY
TRBV6-5	TRBJ2-7	ASIGTGGAREQY
TRBV28	TRBJ2-7	ASRTGTGGWEQY
TRBV6-1	TRBJ2-7	ASSELAGSYEQY
TRBV27	TRBJ2-5	ASSFIQGAQY
TRBV5-1	TRBJ1-1	ASRTGTGSRAF
TRBV9	TRBJ2-2	ASTTTNTGELF
TRBV7-6	TRBJ2-1	ASSLGQGFYNEQF